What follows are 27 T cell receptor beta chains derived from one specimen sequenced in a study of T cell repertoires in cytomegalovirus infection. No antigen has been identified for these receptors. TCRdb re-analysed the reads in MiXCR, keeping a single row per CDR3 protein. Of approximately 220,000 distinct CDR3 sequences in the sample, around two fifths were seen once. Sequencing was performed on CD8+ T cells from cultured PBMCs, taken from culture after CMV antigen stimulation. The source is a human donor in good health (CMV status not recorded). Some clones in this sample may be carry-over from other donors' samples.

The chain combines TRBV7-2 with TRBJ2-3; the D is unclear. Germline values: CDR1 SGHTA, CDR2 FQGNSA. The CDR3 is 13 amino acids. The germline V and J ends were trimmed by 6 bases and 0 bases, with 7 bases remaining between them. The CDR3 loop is CASSPISTDTQYF. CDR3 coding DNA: TGTGCCAGCAGTCCCATTAGCACAGATACGCAGTATTTT.

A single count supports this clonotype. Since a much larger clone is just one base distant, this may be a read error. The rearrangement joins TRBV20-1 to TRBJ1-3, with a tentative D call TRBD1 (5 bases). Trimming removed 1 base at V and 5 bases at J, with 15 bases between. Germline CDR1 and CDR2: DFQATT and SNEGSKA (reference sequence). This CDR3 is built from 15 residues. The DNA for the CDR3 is TGCAGTGCTAGAGCCCTAGGGGCGCGACGAAACACCATATATTTT. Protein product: CSARALGARRNTIYF.

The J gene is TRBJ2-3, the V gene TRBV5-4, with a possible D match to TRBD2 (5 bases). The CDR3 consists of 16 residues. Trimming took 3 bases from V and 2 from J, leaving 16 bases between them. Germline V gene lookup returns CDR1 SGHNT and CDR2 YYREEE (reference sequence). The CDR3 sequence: CASSYGLPFYTDTQYF. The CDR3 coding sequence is TGTGCCAGCAGCTATGGACTTCCATTCTACACAGATACGCAGTATTTT.

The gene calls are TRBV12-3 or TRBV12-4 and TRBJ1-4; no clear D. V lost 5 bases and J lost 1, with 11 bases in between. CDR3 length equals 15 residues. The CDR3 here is CASSPSGVTNEKLFF. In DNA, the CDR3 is TGTGCCAGCAGTCCCAGTGGTGTAACTAATGAAAAACTGTTTTTT.

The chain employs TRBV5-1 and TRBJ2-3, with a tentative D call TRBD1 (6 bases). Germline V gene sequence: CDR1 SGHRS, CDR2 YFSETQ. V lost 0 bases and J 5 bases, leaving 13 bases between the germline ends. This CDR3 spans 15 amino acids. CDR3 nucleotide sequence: TGCGCCAGCAGCTTGGTGGCAGGGGTGGAAGATACGCAGTATTTT. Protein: CASSLVAGVEDTQYF.

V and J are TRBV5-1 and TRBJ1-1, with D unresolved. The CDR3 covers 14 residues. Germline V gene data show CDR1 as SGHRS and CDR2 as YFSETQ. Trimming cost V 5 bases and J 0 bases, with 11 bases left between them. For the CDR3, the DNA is TGCGCCAGCAGGTCGTGGCAGCTGAACACTGAAGCTTTCTTT. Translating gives CASRSWQLNTEAFF.

CDR3 residues: CASSLRAGESPAKNIQYF. The DNA for the CDR3 is TGTGCCAGCAGCTTACGAGCGGGAGAGTCCCCGGCCAAAAACATTCAGTACTTC. The V and J genes are TRBV7-9 and TRBJ2-4, with TRBD2 identical over 8 bases. The V segment lost 2 bases and the J segment 1 base; nucleotides outside the gene matches: 10. The CDR3 extends over 18 amino acids. CDR1 and CDR2 from the germline V gene are SEHNR and FQNEAQ (reference sequence). The variable domain in full, completed from reference TRBV7-9 and TRBJ2-4, reads DTGVSQNPRHKITKRGQNVTFRCDPISEHNRLYWYRQTLGQGPEFLTYFQNEAQLEKSRLLSDRFSAERPKGSFSTLEIQRTEQGDSAMYLCASSLRAGESPAKNIQYFGAGTRLSVL.

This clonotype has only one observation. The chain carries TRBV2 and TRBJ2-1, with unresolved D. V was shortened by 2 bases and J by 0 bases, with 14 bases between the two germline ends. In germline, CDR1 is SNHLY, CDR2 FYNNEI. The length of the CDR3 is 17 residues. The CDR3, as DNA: TGTGCCAGCAGTGAAAGGCCAGCAGCGAGCTCCTACAATGAGCAGTTCTTC. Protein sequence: CASSERPAASSYNEQFF.

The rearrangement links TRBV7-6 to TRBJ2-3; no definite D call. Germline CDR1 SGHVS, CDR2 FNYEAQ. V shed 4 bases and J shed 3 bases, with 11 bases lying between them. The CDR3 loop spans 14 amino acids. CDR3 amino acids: CASSSRSRTDTQYF. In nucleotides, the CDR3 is TGTGCCAGCAGCTCCCGGTCTCGAACAGATACGCAGTATTTT.

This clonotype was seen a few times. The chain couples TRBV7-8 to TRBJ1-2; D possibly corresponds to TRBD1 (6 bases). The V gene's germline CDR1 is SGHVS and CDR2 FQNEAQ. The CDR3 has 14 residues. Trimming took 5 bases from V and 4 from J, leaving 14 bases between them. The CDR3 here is CASSLDRDPYGYTF. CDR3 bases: TGTGCCAGCAGCCTGGACAGAGATCCCTATGGCTACACCTTC.

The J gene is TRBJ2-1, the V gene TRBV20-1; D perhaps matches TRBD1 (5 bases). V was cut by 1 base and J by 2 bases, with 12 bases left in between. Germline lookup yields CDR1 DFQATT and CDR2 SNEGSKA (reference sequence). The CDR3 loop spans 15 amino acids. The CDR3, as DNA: TGCAGTGCTAGAGGTGTAGGACACCCCTACAATGAGCAGTTCTTC. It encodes CSARGVGHPYNEQFF.

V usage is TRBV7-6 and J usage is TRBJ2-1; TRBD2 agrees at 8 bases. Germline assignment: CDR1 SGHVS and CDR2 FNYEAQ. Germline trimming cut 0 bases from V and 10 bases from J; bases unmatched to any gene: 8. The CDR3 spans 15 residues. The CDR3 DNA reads TGTGCCAGCAGCTTAGCGGGGGGGCCGGGGGGGGAGCAGTTCTTC. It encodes CASSLAGGPGGEQFF.

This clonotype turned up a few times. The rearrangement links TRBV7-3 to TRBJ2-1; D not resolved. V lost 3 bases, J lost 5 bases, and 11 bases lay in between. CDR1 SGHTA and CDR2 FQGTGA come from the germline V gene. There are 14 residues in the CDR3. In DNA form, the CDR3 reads TGTGCCAGCAGCTTCCCCGACCATAACAATGAGCAGTTCTTC. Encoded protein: CASSFPDHNNEQFF.

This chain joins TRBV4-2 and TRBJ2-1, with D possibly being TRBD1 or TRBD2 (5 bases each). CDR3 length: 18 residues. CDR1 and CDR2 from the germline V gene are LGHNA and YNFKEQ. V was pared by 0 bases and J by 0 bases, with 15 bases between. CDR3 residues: CASSQEYGGQSSYNEQFF. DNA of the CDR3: TGTGCCAGCAGCCAAGAATATGGGGGTCAAAGCTCCTACAATGAGCAGTTCTTC.

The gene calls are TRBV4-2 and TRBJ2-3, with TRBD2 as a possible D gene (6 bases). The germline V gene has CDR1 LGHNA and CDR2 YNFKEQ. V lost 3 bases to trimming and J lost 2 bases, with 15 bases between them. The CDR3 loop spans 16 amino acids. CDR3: CASSHQMAGTTDTQYF. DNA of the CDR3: TGTGCCAGCAGCCATCAGATGGCGGGGACCACAGATACGCAGTATTTT.

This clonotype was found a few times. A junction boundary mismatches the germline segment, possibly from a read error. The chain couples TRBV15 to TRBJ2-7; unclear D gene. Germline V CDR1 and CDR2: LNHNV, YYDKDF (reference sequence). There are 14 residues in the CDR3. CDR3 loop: CATSREGSSYEQYF. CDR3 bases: TGTGCCACCAGCCGAGAAGGGTCTTCCTACGAGCAGTACTTC.

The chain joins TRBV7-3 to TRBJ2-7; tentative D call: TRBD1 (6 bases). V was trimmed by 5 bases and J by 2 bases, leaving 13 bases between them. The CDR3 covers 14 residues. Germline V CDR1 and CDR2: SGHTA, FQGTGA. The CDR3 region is CASSLPGHTYEQYF. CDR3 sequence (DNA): TGTGCCAGCAGCCTCCCGGGACATACCTACGAGCAGTACTTC. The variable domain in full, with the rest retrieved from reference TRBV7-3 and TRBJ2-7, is GAGVSQTPSNKVTEKGKYVELRCDPISGHTALYWYRQSLGQGPEFLIYFQGTGAADDSGLPNDRFFAVRPEGSVSTLKIQRTERGDSAVYLCASSLPGHTYEQYFGPGTRLTVT.

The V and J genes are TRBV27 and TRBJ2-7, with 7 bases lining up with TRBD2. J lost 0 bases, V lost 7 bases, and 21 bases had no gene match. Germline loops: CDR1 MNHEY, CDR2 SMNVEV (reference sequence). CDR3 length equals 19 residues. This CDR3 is CASTPRGSGWLKGSYEQYF. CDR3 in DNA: TGTGCCAGCACCCCCCGTGGTAGCGGGTGGCTGAAGGGCTCCTACGAGCAGTACTTC.

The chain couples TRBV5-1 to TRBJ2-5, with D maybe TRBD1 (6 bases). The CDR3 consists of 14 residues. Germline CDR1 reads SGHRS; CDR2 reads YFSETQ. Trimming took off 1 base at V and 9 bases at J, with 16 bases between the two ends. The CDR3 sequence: CASSLYAGAEPQYF. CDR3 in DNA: TGCGCCAGCAGCTTGTACGCAGGGGCGGAGCCCCAGTACTTC.

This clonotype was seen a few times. CDR3 protein: CASTPGQGANEQFF. The CDR3 nucleotides read TGTGCCAGCACCCCCGGCCAGGGGGCGAATGAGCAGTTCTTC. The rearrangement links TRBV7-9 to TRBJ2-1; 8 bases map to TRBD1. The CDR3 loop spans 14 amino acids. After removal of 7 bases from V and 7 bases from J, the junction contained 9 bases not matched to a gene. Germline values: CDR1 SEHNR, CDR2 FQNEAQ (reference sequence).

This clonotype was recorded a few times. For the CDR3, the DNA is TGTGCCAGCAGCCGAAAGCGGGCCACTAGCGGGAGGGCCTCCTACGAGCAGTACTTC. As protein: CASSRKRATSGRASYEQYF. The V call is TRBV7-6, the J call TRBJ2-7; 13 bases fit TRBD2. The CDR3 consists of 19 residues. In germline, CDR1 is SGHVS, CDR2 FNYEAQ. V shed 5 bases, J shed 0 bases, and the junction held 13 bases outside the gene matches.

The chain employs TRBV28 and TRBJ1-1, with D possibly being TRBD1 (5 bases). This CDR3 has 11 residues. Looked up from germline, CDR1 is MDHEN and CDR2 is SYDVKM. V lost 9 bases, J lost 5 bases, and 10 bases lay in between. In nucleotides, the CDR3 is TGTGCCAGTTGGGGGGAGACTGAAGCTTTCTTT. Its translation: CASWGETEAFF.

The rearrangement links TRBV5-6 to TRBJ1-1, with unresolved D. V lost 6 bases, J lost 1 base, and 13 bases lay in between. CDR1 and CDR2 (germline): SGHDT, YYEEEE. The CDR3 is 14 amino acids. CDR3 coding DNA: TGTGCCAGCACCCTGGACCCGTGGAACACTGAAGCTTTCTTT. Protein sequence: CASTLDPWNTEAFF.

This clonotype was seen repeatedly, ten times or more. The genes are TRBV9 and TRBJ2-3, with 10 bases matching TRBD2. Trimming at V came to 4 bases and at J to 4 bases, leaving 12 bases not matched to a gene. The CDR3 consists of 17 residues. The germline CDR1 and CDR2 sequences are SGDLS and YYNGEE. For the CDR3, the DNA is TGTGCCAGCAGCTCATGGACTAGCGGTCCGTCCGCAGATACGCAGTATTTT. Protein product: CASSSWTSGPSADTQYF.

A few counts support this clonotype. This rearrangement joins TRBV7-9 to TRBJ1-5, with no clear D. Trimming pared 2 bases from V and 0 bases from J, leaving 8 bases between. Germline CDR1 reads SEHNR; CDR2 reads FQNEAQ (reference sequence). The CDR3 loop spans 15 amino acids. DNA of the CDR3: TGTGCCAGCAGCTTAAGTGAATATAGCAATCAGCCCCAGCATTTT. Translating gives CASSLSEYSNQPQHF.

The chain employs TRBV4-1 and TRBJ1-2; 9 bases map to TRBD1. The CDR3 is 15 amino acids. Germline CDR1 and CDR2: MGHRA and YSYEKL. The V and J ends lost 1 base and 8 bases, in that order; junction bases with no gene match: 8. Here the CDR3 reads CASSQGAGTGRGYTF. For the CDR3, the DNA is TGCGCCAGCAGCCAAGGCGCCGGGACAGGGAGAGGCTACACCTTC.

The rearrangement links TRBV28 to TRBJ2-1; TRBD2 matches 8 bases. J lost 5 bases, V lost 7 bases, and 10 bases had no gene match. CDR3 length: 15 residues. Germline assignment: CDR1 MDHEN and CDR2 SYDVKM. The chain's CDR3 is CASILEREFNNEQFF. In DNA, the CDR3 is TGTGCCAGCATCTTGGAGCGGGAGTTTAACAATGAGCAGTTCTTC. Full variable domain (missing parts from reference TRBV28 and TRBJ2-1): DVKVTQSSRYLVKRTGEKVFLECVQDMDHENMFWYRQDPGLGLRLIYFSYDVKMKEKGDIPEGYSVSREKKERFSLILESASTNQTSMYLCASILEREFNNEQFFGPGTRLTVL.